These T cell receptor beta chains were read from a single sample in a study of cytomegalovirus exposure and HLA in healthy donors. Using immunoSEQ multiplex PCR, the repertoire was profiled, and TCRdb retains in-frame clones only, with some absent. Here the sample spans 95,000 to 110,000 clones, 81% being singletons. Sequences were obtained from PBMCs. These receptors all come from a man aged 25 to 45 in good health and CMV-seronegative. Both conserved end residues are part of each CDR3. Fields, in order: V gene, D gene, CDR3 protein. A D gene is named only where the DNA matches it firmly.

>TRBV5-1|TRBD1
CASSSLGQGGSPLHF
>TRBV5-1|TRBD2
CASSLGTSGAYEQYF
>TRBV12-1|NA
CASNPGQGAWEQYF
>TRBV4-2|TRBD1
CASSQEKGARQPQHF
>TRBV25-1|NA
CASRPPSGTNTGELFF
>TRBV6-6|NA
CASSLLGLRTDTQYF
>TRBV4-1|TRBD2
CASSQNLAGGPDTQYF
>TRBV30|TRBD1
CASSRDRVNSPLHF
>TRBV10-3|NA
CAISESQAGANYGYTF
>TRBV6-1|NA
CASSEAGGLTAYEQYF
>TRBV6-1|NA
CASSGDGVSEAFF
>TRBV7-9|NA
CASSFDSGYEQYF
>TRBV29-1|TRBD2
CSVPRERGYQETQYF
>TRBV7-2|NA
CASSSSLLDTQYF
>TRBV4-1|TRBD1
CASSQDRGVNQPQHF
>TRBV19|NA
CASSIGGVETQYF
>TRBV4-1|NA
CASSQEQGRTDTQYF
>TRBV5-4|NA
CASSPHATGELFF
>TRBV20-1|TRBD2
CSAVAGRQYF
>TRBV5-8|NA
CASSLLSANTEAFF
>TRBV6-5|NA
CASSYASGVPETQYF
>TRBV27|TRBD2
CASIPAGLAGEDQFF
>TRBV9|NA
CASSPMTGDYGYTF
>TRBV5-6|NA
CASTFKAAPYNEQFF
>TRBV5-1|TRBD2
CASSILAGEIYEQYF
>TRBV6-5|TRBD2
CASSYGEGTTGELFF
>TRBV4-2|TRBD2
CASSQDGGTRIVQFF
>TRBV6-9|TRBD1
CASSIPDRVHTHQPQHF
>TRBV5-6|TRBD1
CASSLGGQEETQYF
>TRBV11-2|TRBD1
CASSSPGGKDTEAFF
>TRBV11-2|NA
CASTLGAENTEAFF
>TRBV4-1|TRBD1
CASSLGTGSPRSSYNEQFF
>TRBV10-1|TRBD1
CASSTGTGSGNTIYF
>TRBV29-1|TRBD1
CSVGADRVGYEQYF
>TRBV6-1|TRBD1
CASSGDRSLTAYEQYF
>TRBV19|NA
CASIPAGGNQPQHF
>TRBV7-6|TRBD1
CASSTLQGASYEQYF
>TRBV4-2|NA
CASSQGSTPLHF
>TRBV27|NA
CASSLTGSYEQYF
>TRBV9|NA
CASSVVSNYGYTF
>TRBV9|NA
CASSVDGTSYNEQFF
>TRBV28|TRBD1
CASPGDRDYTEAFF
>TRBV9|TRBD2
CASSGEGFGEQYF
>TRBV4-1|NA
CASSQEAQKQYF
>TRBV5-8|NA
CASSLWGGGTEAFF
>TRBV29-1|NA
CSVAEQAANYGYTF
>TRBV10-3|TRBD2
CAISEFGGGAYEQYF
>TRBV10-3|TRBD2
CATRLAGSYEQYF
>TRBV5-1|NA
CASSVDNSYEQYF
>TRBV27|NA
CASSLLTGSEQYF
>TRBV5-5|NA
CASSPLVAAEQYF